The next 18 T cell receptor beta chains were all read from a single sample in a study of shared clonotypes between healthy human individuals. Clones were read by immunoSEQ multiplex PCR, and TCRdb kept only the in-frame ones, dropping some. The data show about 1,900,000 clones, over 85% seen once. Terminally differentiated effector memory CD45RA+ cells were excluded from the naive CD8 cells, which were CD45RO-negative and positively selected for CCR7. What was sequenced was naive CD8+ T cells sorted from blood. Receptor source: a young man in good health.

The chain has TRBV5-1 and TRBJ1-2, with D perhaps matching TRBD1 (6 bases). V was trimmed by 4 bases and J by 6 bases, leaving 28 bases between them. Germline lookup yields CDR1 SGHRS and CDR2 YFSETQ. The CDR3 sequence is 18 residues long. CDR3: CASSGNAGANPRVDGYTF. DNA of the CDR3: TGCGCCAGCAGCGGGAATGCAGGGGCCAACCCGCGGGTGGATGGCTACACCTTC.

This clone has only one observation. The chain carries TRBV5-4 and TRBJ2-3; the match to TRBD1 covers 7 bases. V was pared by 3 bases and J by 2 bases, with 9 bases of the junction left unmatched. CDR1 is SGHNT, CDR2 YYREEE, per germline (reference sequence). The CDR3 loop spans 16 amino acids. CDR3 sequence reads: CASSSTGVLDTDTQYF. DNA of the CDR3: TGTGCCAGCAGCTCCACAGGGGTCTTAGACACAGATACGCAGTATTTT.

DNA for the CDR3: TGTGCCAGCAGCCCGCCGAGGGTTCGCGCAGGCTACACCTTC. Translated, it gives CASSPPRVRAGYTF. The rearrangement joins TRBV7-8 to TRBJ1-2; D remains ambiguous. The germline V and J ends were trimmed by 5 bases and 8 bases, with 18 bases remaining between them. This CDR3 has 14 amino acids. Per the germline V gene, CDR1 is SGHVS and CDR2 is FQNEAQ.

The CDR3 loop reads CASSWTKREGNEQFF. Written as DNA, the CDR3 is TGTGCCAGCAGTTGGACTAAGCGGGAGGGCAATGAGCAGTTCTTC. J is TRBJ2-1 and V is TRBV6-5; 10 bases are a match to TRBD2. Germline V lookup: CDR1 MNHEY, CDR2 SVGAGI. J was trimmed by 6 bases and V by 4 bases; bases with no gene match: 6. This CDR3 spans 15 amino acids.

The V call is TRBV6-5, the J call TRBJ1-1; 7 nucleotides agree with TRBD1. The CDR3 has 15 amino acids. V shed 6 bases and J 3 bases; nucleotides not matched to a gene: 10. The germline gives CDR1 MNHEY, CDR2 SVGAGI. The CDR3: CASSYLGTDYTEAFF. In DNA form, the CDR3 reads TGTGCCAGCAGCTACCTCGGGACAGACTACACTGAAGCTTTCTTT.

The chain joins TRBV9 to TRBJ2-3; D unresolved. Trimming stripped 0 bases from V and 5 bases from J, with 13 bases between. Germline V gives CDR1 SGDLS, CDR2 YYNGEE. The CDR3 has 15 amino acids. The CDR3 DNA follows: TGTGCCAGCAGCGTAGAAATAGGGCTTCTAGATACGCAGTATTTT. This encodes CASSVEIGLLDTQYF.

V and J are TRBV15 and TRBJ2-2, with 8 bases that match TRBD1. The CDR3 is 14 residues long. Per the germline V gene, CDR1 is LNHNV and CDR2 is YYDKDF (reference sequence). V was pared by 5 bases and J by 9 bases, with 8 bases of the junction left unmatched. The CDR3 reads CATSGRTGFRELFF. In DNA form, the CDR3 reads TGTGCCACCAGCGGGCGGACAGGGTTCCGGGAGCTGTTTTTT.

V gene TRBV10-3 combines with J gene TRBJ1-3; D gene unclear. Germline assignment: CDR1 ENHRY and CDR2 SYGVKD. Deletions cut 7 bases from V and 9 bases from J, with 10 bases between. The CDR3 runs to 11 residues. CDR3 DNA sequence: TGTGCCATCACCGGGGAGGGCACCATATATTTT. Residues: CAITGEGTIYF.

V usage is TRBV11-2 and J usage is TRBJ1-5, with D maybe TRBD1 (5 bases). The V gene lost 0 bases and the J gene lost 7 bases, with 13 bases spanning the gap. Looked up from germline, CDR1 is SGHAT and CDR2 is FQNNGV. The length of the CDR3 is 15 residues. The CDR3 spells CASSLDLGVWQPQHF. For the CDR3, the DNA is TGTGCCAGCAGCTTAGATTTGGGGGTATGGCAGCCCCAGCATTTT.

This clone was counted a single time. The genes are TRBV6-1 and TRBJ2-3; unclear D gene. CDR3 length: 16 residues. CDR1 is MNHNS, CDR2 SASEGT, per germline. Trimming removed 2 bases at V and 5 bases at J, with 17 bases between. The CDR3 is CASSEITLLSLDTQYF. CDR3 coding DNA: TGTGCCAGCAGTGAAATAACACTCCTGTCGTTAGATACGCAGTATTTT.

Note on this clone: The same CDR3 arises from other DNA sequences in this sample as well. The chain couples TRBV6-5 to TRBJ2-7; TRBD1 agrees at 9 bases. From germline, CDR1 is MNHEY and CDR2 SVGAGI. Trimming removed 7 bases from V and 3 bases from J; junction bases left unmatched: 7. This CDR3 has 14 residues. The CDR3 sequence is CASTPGQGSYEQYF. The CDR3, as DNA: TGTGCCAGCACCCCGGGACAGGGAAGCTACGAGCAGTACTTC.

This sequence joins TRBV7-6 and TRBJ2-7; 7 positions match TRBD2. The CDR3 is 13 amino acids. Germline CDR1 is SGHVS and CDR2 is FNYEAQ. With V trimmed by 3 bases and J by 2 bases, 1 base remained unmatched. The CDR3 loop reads CASSFAGAYEQYF. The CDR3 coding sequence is TGTGCCAGCAGCTTTGCGGGGGCCTACGAGCAGTACTTC.

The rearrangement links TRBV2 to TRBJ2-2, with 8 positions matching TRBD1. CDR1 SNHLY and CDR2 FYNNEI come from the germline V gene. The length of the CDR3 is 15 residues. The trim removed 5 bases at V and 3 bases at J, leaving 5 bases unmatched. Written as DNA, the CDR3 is TGTGCCAGCAGTTACCCGGGACAGGACACCGGGGAGCTGTTTTTT. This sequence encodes CASSYPGQDTGELFF. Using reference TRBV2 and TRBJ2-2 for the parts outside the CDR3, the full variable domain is EPEVTQTPSHQVTQMGQEVILRCVPISNHLYFYWYRQILGQKVEFLVSFYNNEISEKSEIFDDQFSVERPDGSNFTLKIRSTKLEDSAMYFCASSYPGQDTGELFFGEGSRLTVL.

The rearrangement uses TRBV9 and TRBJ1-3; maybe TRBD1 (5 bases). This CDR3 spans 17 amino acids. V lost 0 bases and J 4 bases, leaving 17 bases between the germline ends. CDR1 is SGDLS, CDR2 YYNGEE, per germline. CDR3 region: CASSVATGWGSGNTIYF. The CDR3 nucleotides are TGTGCCAGCAGCGTAGCTACGGGATGGGGGTCAGGAAACACCATATATTTT. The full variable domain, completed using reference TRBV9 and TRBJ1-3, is DSGVTQTPKHLITATGQRVTLRCSPRSGDLSVYWYQQSLDQGLQFLIQYYNGEERAKGNILERFSAQQFPDLHSELNLSSLELGDSALYFCASSVATGWGSGNTIYFGEGSWLTVV.

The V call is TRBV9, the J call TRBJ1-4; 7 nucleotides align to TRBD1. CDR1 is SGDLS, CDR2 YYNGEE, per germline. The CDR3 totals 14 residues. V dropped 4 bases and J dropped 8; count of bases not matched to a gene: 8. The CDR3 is CASSPHRGSEKLFF. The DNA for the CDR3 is TGTGCCAGCAGCCCTCACAGGGGTAGCGAAAAACTGTTTTTT.

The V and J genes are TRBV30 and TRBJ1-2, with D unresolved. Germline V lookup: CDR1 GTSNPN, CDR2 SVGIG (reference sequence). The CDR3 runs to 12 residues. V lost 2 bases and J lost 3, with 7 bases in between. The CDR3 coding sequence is TGTGCCTGGAGTCCGGACGACTATGGCTACACCTTC. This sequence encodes CAWSPDDYGYTF.

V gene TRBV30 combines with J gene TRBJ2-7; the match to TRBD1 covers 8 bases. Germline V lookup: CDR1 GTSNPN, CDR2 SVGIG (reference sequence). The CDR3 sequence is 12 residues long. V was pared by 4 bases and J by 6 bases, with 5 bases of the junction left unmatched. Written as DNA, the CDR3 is TGTGCCTGGACTTCGACAGGGGTCGAGCAGTACTTC. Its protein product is CAWTSTGVEQYF.

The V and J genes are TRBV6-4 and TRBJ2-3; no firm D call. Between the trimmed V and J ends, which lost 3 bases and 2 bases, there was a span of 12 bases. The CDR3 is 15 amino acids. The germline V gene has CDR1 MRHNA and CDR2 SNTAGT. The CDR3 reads CASSERASLTDTQYF. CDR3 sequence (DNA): TGTGCCAGCAGTGAACGGGCTTCCCTCACAGATACGCAGTATTTT.